The clone carrying this T cell receptor beta chain was observed a few times. Through a sample-barcoded 5' primer and a J-beta primer mix, a second PCR was run for roughly 7 to 11 cycles. Carrying 12 random nucleotides, a template-switch adaptor labeled each individual cDNA molecule. TCRdb ran MiXCR on the 5' RACE reads and lists one entry per CDR3 protein. The table has around 1,000,000 distinct CDR3 sequences, around 25% seen once. The sample originates from a study of blood T cells in healthy people across ages. V lost 4 bases to trimming and J lost 5 bases, with 15 bases between them. Germline assignment: CDR1 DFQATT and CDR2 SNEGSKA (reference sequence). This CDR3 is 14 amino acids long. The same data also went into a second study, on T cells of mothers and their children. That source reports: Each child gave a few million TCR beta CDR3 reads (each mother, over 9.5 million).

This rearrangement joins TRBV20-1 to TRBJ2-1; D might be TRBD2 (5 bases). Material: blood. The TCR originated in a girl aged 2-15 years in good health. The CDR3: CSATVQDFNNEQFF. The CDR3 nucleotides read TGCAGTGCTACGGTTCAGGACTTCAACAATGAGCAGTTCTTC.